One TCR beta chain is described in this entry. This CDR3 region has 15 residues. The V and J ends lost 0 bases and 4 bases respectively, with 11 bases between them. Germline V gene data show CDR1 as SGHRS and CDR2 as YFSETQ. These data belong to a study of blood T cell repertoires in COVID-19. Method: immunoSEQ multiplex PCR; TCRdb's copy keeps in-frame clones and lacks some. The sample lists around 400,000 clones; 75% to 90% were seen once. This chain links TRBV5-1 with TRBJ1-5; maybe TRBD1 (5 bases). The sequencing sample was made of PBMCs or T cells enriched from blood (not recorded which). The TCR originated in a woman aged 45-59 years who had recovered from COVID-19. Written as DNA, the CDR3 is TGCGCCAGCAGCTTGGTGGGGGGTTCAAATCAGCCCCAGCATTTT. Translated, it gives CASSLVGGSNQPQHF. The whole variable domain, filled in from reference TRBV5-1 and TRBJ1-5, reads KAGVTQTPRYLIKTRGQQVTLSCSPISGHRSVSWYQQTPGQGLQFLFEYFSETQRNKGNFPGRFSGRQFSNSRSEMNVSTLELGDSALYLCASSLVGGSNQPQHFGDGTRLSIL.